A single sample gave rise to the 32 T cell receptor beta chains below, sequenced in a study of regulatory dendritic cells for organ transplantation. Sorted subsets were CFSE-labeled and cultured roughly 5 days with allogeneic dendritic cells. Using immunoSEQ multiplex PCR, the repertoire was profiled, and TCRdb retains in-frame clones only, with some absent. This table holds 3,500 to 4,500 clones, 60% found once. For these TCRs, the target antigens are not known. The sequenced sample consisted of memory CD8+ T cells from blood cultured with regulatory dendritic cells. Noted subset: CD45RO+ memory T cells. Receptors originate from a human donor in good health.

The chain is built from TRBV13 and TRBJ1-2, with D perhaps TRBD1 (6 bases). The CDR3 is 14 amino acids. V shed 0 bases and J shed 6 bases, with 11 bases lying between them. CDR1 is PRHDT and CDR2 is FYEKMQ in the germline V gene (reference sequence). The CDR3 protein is CASSLGQGYHGYTF. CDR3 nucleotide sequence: TGTGCCAGCAGCTTAGGACAGGGATACCATGGCTACACCTTC. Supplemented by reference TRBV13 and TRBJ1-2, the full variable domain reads AAGVIQSPRHLIKEKRETATLKCYPIPRHDTVYWYQQGPGQDPQFLISFYEKMQSDKGSIPDRFSAQQFSDYHSELNMSSLELGDSALYFCASSLGQGYHGYTFGSGTRLTVV.

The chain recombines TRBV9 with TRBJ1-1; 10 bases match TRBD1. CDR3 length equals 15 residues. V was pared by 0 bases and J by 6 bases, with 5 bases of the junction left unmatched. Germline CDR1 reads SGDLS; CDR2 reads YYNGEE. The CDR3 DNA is TGTGCCAGCAGCGTAGAGGACAGGGGGTGGGCTGAAGCTTTCTTT. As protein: CASSVEDRGWAEAFF. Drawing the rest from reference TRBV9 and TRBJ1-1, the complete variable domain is DSGVTQTPKHLITATGQRVTLRCSPRSGDLSVYWYQQSLDQGLQFLIQYYNGEERAKGNILERFSAQQFPDLHSELNLSSLELGDSALYFCASSVEDRGWAEAFFGQGTRLTVV.

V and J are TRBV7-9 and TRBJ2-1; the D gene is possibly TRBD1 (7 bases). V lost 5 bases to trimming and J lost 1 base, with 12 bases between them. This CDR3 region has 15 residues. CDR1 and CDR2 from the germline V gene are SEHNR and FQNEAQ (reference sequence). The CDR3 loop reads CASSGQGGSYNEQFF. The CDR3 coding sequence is TGTGCCAGCAGCGGCCAGGGGGGATCCTACAATGAGCAGTTCTTC.

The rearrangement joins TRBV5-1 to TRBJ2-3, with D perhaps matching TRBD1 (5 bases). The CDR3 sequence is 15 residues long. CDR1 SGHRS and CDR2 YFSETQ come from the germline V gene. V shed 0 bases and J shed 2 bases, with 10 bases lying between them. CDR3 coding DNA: TGCGCCAGCAGCTTGGACGACAGATACACAGATACGCAGTATTTT. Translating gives CASSLDDRYTDTQYF.

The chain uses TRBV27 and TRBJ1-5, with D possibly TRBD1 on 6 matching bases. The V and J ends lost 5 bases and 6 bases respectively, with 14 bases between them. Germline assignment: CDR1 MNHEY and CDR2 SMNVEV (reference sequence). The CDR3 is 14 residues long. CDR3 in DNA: TGTGCCAGCAGTCGGGCAGGGGAACGTCAGCCCCAGCATTTT. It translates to CASSRAGERQPQHF.

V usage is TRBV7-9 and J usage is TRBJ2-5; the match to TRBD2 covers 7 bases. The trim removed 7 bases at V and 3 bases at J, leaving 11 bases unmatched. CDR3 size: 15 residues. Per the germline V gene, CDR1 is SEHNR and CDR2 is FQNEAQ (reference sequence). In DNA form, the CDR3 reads TGTGCCAGCAAGGACGGAGCGGGGCTAGAAGAGACCCAGTACTTC. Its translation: CASKDGAGLEETQYF.

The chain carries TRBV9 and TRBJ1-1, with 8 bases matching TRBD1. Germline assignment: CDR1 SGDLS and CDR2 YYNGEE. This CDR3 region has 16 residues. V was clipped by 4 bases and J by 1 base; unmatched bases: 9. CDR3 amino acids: CASSPSWDRRNTEAFF. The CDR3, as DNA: TGTGCCAGCAGCCCGTCCTGGGACAGGAGGAACACTGAAGCTTTCTTT.

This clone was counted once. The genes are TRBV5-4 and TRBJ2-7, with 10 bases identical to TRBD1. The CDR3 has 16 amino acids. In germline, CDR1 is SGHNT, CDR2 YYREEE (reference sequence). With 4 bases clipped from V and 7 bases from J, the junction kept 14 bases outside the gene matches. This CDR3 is CASSPGGTGDGGEQYF. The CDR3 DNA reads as TGTGCCAGCAGCCCGGGTGGGACAGGGGACGGGGGAGAGCAGTACTTC.

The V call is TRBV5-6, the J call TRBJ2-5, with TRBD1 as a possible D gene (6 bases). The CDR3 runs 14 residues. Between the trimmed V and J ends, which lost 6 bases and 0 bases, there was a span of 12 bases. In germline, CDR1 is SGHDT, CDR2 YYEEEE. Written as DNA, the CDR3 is TGTGCCAGCACCTTTAACAGGGACCAAGAGACCCAGTACTTC. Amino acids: CASTFNRDQETQYF.

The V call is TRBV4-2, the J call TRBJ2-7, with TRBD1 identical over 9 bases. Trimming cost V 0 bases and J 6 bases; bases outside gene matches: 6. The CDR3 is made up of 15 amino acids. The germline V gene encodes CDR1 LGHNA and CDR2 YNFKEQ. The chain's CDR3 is CASSQDGQGLVEQYF. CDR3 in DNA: TGTGCCAGCAGCCAAGATGGACAGGGGTTGGTCGAGCAGTACTTC.

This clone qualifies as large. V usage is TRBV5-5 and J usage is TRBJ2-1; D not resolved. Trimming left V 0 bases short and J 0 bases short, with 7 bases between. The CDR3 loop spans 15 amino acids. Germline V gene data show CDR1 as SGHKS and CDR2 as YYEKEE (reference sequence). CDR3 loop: CASSLVLSSYNEQFF. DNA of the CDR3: TGTGCCAGCAGCTTGGTGCTGAGCTCCTACAATGAGCAGTTCTTC.

CDR3 sequence (DNA): TGTGCCAGCAGCTTTGCGGGGAACGACGAGCAGTACTTC. Its protein is CASSFAGNDEQYF. This rearrangement joins TRBV11-3 to TRBJ2-7; possible D gene TRBD2, 6 bases. The germline gives CDR1 SGHNT, CDR2 YENEEA. The V end was cut by 3 bases, the J end by 5 bases, with 11 bases between. The CDR3 spans 13 residues.

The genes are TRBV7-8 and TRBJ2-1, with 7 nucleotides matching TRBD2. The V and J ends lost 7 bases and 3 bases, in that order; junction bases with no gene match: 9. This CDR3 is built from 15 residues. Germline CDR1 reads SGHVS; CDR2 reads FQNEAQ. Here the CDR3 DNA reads TGTGCCAGCACCCCCCGGGCGGGGGACTACAATGAGCAGTTCTTC. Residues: CASTPRAGDYNEQFF.

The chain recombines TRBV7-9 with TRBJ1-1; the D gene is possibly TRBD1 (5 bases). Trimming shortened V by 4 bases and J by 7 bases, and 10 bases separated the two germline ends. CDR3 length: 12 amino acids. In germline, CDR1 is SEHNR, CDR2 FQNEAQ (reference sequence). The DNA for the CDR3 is TGTGCCAGCAGCTCGCAGGGCGTTGAAGCTTTCTTT. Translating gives CASSSQGVEAFF.

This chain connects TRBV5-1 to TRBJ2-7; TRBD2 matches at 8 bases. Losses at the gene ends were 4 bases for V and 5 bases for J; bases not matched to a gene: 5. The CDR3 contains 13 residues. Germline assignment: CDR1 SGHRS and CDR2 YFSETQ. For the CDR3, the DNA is TGCGCCAGCAGCCCCGGGGGGGAAGACGAGCAGTACTTC. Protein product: CASSPGGEDEQYF.

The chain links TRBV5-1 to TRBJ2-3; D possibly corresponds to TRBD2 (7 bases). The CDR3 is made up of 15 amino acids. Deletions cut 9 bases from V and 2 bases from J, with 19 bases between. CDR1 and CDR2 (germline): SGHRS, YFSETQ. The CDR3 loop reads CATQEGGAYTDTQYF. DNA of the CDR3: TGCGCCACCCAGGAGGGGGGGGCCTACACAGATACGCAGTATTTT.

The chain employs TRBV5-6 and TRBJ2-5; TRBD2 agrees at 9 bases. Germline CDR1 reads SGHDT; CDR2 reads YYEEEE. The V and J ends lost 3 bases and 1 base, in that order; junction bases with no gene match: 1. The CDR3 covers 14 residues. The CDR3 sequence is CASSWGLAQETQYF. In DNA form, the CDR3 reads TGTGCCAGCAGCTGGGGACTAGCCCAAGAGACCCAGTACTTC. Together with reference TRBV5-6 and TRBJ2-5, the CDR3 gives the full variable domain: DAGVTQSPTHLIKTRGQQVTLRCSPKSGHDTVSWYQQALGQGPQFIFQYYEEEERQRGNFPDRFSGHQFPNYSSELNVNALLLGDSALYLCASSWGLAQETQYFGPGTRLLVL.

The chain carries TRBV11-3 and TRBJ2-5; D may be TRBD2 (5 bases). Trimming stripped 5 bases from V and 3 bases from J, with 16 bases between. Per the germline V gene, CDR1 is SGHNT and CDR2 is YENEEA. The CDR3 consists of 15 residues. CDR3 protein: CASSPGAVREETQYF. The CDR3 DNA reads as TGTGCCAGCAGCCCAGGAGCGGTCCGGGAAGAGACCCAGTACTTC.

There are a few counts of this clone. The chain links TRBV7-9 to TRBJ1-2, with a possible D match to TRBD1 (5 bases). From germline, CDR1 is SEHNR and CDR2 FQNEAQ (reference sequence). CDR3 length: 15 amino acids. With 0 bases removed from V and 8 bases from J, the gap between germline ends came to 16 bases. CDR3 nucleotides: TGTGCCAGCAGCTTAGCCCCGTTGGGGCCTCGAGGCTACACCTTC. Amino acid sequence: CASSLAPLGPRGYTF. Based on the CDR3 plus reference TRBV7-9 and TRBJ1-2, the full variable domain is DTGVSQNPRHKITKRGQNVTFRCDPISEHNRLYWYRQTLGQGPEFLTYFQNEAQLEKSRLLSDRFSAERPKGSFSTLEIQRTEQGDSAMYLCASSLAPLGPRGYTFGSGTRLTVV.

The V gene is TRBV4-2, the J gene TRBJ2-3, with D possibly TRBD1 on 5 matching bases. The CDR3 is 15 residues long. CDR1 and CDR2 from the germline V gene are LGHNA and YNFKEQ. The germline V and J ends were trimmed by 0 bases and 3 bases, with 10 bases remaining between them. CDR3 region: CASSQDSRATDTQYF. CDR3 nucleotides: TGTGCCAGCAGCCAAGATTCCAGGGCAACAGATACGCAGTATTTT.

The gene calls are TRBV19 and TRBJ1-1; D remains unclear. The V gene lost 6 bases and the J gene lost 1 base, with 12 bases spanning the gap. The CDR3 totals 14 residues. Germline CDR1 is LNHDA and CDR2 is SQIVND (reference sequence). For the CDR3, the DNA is TGTGCCAGTAGACCCTTTCGACAGAACACTGAAGCTTTCTTT. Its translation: CASRPFRQNTEAFF. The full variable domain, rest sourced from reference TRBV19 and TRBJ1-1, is DGGITQSPKYLFRKEGQNVTLSCEQNLNHDAMYWYRQDPGQGLRLIYYSQIVNDFQKGDIAEGYSVSREKKESFPLTVTSAQKNPTAFYLCASRPFRQNTEAFFGQGTRLTVV.

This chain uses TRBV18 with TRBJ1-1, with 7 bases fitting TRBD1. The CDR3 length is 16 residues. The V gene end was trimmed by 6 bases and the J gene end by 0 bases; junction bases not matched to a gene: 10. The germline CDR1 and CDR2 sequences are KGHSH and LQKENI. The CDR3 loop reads CASSLGGRGMNTEAFF. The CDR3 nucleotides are TGTGCCAGCTCGCTTGGCGGCAGGGGGATGAACACTGAAGCTTTCTTT.

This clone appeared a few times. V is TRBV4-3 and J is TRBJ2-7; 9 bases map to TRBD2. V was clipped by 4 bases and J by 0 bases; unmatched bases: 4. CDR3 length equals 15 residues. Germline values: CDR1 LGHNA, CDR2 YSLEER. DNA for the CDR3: TGCGCCAGCAGCCTGCTAGCGGGGTCCTCCTACGAGCAGTACTTC. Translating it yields CASSLLAGSSYEQYF.

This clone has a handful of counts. Here the CDR3 DNA reads TGTGCTAGTGGTTCGGGCGGGGGAGGCAATGAGCAGTTCTTC. Residues: CASGSGGGGNEQFF. J is TRBJ2-1 and V is TRBV12-5; 7 bases line up with TRBD2. Trimming took 4 bases from V and 6 from J; bases not matched to a gene: 6. The CDR3 runs to 14 residues. Germline values: CDR1 LGHNT, CDR2 FRNRAP.

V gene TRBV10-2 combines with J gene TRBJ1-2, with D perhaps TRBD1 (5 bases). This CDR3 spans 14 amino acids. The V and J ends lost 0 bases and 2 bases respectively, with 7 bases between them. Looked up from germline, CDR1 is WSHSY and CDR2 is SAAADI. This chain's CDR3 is CASSESAGNYGYTF. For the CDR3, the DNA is TGCGCCAGCAGTGAGTCGGCAGGGAACTATGGCTACACCTTC.

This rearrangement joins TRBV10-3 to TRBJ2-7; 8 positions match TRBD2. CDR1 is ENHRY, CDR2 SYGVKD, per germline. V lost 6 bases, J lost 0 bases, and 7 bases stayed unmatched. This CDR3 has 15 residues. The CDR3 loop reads CAIRDSGESSYEQYF. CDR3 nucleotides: TGTGCCATCAGGGATAGCGGGGAAAGCTCCTACGAGCAGTACTTC.

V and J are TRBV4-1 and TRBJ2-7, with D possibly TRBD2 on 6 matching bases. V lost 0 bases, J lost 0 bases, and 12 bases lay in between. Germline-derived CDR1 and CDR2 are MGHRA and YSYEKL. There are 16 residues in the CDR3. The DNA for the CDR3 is TGCGCCAGCAGCCAAGAGGAGGGGCTCCCCTCCTACGAGCAGTACTTC. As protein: CASSQEEGLPSYEQYF.

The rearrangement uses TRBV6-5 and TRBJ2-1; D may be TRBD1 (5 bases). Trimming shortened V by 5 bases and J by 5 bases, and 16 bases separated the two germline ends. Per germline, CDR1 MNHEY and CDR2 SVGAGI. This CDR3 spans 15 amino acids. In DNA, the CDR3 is TGTGCCAGCAGTCCGAATCAGGGTACGAACAATGAGCAGTTCTTC. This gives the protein CASSPNQGTNNEQFF.

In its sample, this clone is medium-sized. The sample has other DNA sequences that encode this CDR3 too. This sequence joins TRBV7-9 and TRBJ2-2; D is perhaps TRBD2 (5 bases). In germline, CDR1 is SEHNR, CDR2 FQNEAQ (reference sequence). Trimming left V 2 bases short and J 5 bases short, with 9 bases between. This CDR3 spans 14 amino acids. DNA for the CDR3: TGTGCCAGCAGCTTAACGCCGGGGACCGGGGAGCTGTTTTTT. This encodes CASSLTPGTGELFF.

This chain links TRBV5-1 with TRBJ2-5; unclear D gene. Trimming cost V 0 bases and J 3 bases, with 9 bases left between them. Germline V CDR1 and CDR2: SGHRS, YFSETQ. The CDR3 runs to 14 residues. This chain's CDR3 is CASSLDYLEETQYF. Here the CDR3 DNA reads TGCGCCAGCAGCTTGGACTACCTAGAAGAGACCCAGTACTTC.

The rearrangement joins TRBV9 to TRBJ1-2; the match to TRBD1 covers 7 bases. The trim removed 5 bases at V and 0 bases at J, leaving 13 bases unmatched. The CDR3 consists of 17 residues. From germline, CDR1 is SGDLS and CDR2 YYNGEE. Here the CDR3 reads CASSEGATGRSNYGYTF. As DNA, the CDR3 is TGTGCCAGCAGTGAAGGGGCGACAGGGAGATCTAACTATGGCTACACCTTC.

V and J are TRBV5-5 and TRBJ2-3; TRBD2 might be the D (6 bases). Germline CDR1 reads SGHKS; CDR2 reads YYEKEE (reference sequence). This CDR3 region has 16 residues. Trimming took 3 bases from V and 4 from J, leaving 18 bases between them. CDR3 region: CASSSWGTVSPDTQYF. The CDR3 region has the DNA TGTGCCAGCAGCTCGTGGGGGACTGTTAGCCCAGATACGCAGTATTTT.